Each of the 10 T cell receptor beta chains below was sequenced from the same sample in a study of PD-L1 blockade in urothelial cancer. Sequencing was performed with immunoSEQ multiplex PCR; in TCRdb, only in-frame clones are kept and a portion is missing. The sample yields around 49,000 clones, roughly 91% seen once. Time point indicated: peripheral blood 6 weeks after treatment start. The source material was PBMCs, sampled around atezolizumab (anti-PD-L1) treatment. These receptors were taken from a man aged 55 to 69 with urothelial cancer.

V gene TRBV18 combines with J gene TRBJ1-3; no clear D gene. The CDR3 spans 13 residues. Germline CDR1 is KGHSH and CDR2 is LQKENI. V was cut by 9 bases and J by 3 bases, with 12 bases left in between. CDR3 in amino acids: CASTEGFGNTIYF. Here the CDR3 DNA reads TGTGCCAGTACGGAGGGCTTTGGAAACACCATATATTTT.

This chain uses TRBV9 with TRBJ1-2; TRBD1 aligns across 7 bases. The CDR3 spans 14 residues. The germline V gene encodes CDR1 SGDLS and CDR2 YYNGEE. Trimming at V came to 7 bases and at J to 5 bases, leaving 11 bases not matched to a gene. The CDR3 DNA sequence: TGTGCCAGCGGAGGGGACAGCCTCGATTATGGCTACACCTTC. Residues: CASGGDSLDYGYTF.

This chain uses TRBV20-1 with TRBJ1-4, with 9 bases aligning to TRBD1. The CDR3 is 11 residues long. V shed 1 base, J shed 12 bases, and the junction held 0 bases outside the gene matches. Per the germline V gene, CDR1 is DFQATT and CDR2 is SNEGSKA (reference sequence). CDR3 coding DNA: TGCAGTGCTAGAGGGGACAGGGAACTGTTTTTT. It yields the protein CSARGDRELFF.

The chain carries TRBV27 and TRBJ1-6, with D unclear. Germline-derived CDR1 and CDR2 are MNHEY and SMNVEV (reference sequence). Trimming removed 6 bases from V and 2 bases from J, with 8 bases in between. This CDR3 spans 14 amino acids. The CDR3 here is CASRGGTYNSPLHF. CDR3 nucleotides: TGTGCCAGCAGGGGAGGGACCTATAATTCACCCCTCCACTTT.

About this clone itself: One junction end does not reproduce the germline sequence, and a read error may be involved. The V and J genes are TRBV5-6 and TRBJ1-5; TRBD1 is a possible D gene (6 bases). The CDR3 has 15 residues. CDR1 is SGHDT and CDR2 is YYEEEE in the germline V gene. The CDR3 region is CAGSLRQGMDQPQHF. CDR3 nucleotide sequence: TGTGCCGGCAGCTTGCGCCAGGGGATGGATCAGCCCCAGCATTTT.

This sequence joins TRBV7-9 and TRBJ1-3; weak D call: TRBD1 (5 bases). Per the germline V gene, CDR1 is SEHNR and CDR2 is FQNEAQ (reference sequence). Trimming removed 5 bases at V and 0 bases at J, with 17 bases between. The CDR3 is 17 residues long. This CDR3 reads CASSPTPRQLSGNTIYF. As DNA, the CDR3 is TGTGCCAGCAGCCCCACACCAAGACAGCTCTCTGGAAACACCATATATTTT. The variable domain in full, completed from reference TRBV7-9 and TRBJ1-3, reads DTGVSQNPRHKITKRGQNVTFRCDPISEHNRLYWYRQTLGQGPEFLTYFQNEAQLEKSRLLSDRFSAERPKGSFSTLEIQRTEQGDSAMYLCASSPTPRQLSGNTIYFGEGSWLTVV.

The J gene is TRBJ1-4, the V gene TRBV9; D is unclear. Germline V gene sequence: CDR1 SGDLS, CDR2 YYNGEE. V was shortened by 4 bases and J by 7 bases, with 14 bases between the two germline ends. The CDR3 is 14 residues long. The CDR3 here is CASSPGGVGEKLFF. CDR3 sequence (DNA): TGTGCCAGCAGCCCGGGCGGGGTTGGTGAAAAACTGTTTTTT.

J is TRBJ1-2 and V is TRBV6-5, with TRBD1 matching 10 bases. The germline V gene has CDR1 MNHEY and CDR2 SVGAGI. The trim removed 4 bases at V and 9 bases at J, leaving 5 bases unmatched. The CDR3 runs 13 residues. For the CDR3, the DNA is TGTGCCAGCAGTTCCACGGGACAGGGGAGCTACACCTTC. Protein sequence: CASSSTGQGSYTF.

The chain has TRBV6-6 and TRBJ1-2; 9 bases are shared with TRBD1. J lost 0 bases, V lost 8 bases, and 10 bases had no gene match. The CDR3 has 16 amino acids. Per germline, CDR1 MNHNY and CDR2 SVGAGI (reference sequence). The CDR3: CASRSGTGNANYGYTF. The DNA for the CDR3 is TGTGCCAGCCGCTCCGGGACAGGGAACGCTAACTATGGCTACACCTTC.

This clone was picked up one time. CDR3 in DNA: TGTGCCAGCAGACCGGGAGGGCGGGACAATGAGCAGTTCTTC. Encoded protein: CASRPGGRDNEQFF. This sequence joins TRBV5-4 and TRBJ2-1, with 8 bases lining up with TRBD2. J was trimmed by 5 bases and V by 5 bases; bases with no gene match: 6. This CDR3 region has 14 residues. The germline V gene encodes CDR1 SGHNT and CDR2 YYREEE (reference sequence).